The sequence of this T cell receptor (beta chain) was determined in a study of cytomegalovirus exposure and HLA in healthy donors. General study findings and limits: Most TCR sequences proved rare, with some public TCRs found in many donors. The study carried out a later analysis of TCR beta sequences. It associated 15,000 to 20,000 of them with specific HLA alleles at a false discovery rate of 0.05.

Healthy donors of bone marrow made up the group. Nominal health characterized the donors when sampled, though unrecorded immune exposures were likely. In the case of this clone: Its target is not known. Relative to the germline gene, one junction end is altered; a read error may explain this.

The PCR had 60 Vbeta and 13 Jbeta primers. This table comes from immunoSEQ multiplex PCR, and its TCRdb copy is limited to in-frame clones, with some not included. Counted here are approximately 110,000 clones, approximately 76% occurring once; the ten biggest clones make up around 8.1%. Germline-derived CDR1 and CDR2 are MNHEY and SVGAGI. There are 12 residues in the CDR3. The chain employs TRBV6-5 and TRBJ1-2; 11 nucleotides agree with TRBD1. The sequenced material came from PBMCs. This clonotype was sampled from a man in his forties in good health and CMV-seronegative. As DNA, the CDR3 is TGTGCCACCACTGGACAGGGGGCGGCCCTCATCTTC. Amino acid sequence: CATTGQGAALIF.